The TCR beta chain described here comes from a study of T cell responses to AZD1222 COVID-19 vaccine. Notes on this clone: Its antigen is not identified.

The CDR3 runs 14 residues. The germline gives CDR1 MRHNA, CDR2 SNTAGT. The germline V and J ends were trimmed by 1 base and 0 bases, with 6 bases remaining between them. Study observations and caveats: A reported finding is that nearly half of spike-specific TCRs target unmutated variant regions. A mostly white British donor set with more females was recruited, and clonal diversity was possibly underestimated. Increased Spike-specific TCR breadth and depth were observed after two AZD1222 doses.

Some clones are missing from TCRdb's copy, which holds only in-frame ones; the method was immunoSEQ multiplex PCR. Of some 150,000 clones in the sample, about nine tenths are singletons; the top ten hold about 3.4%. The source of this sequence is an adult in good health. This sample comprised peripheral blood, obtained on day 0 of AZD1222 vaccination. The rearrangement uses TRBV6-4 and TRBJ1-2, with D hard to call. CDR3 DNA: TGTGCCAGCAGTGACTACAAGTCTAACTATGGCTACACCTTC. This encodes CASSDYKSNYGYTF.